This TCR beta chain was captured by sequencing in a study of T cell clonotyping in hematopoietic cell transplantation. Study-wide results and limits: After transplant, recipient diversity fell while pathologically expanded clonotypes grew through day 180. Graft donor and pretransplant recipient Inverse Simpson Index values predicted broader posttransplant TCR diversity. Few recipient clonotypes overlapped donors; over 95% were de novo at given depth.

Here immunoSEQ multiplex PCR was the method, and the copy in TCRdb shows in-frame clones only, minus some. This table has more than 850 clones, roughly 53% appearing once. With regard to this clone: Its antigen is unidentified.

Recipients were bled about 28 days pretransplant and at posttransplant days 30, 100, 180. CDR3 length: 13 residues. V shed 1 base and J shed 4 bases, with 9 bases lying between them. Germline values: CDR1 SGHDT, CDR2 YYEEEE. The origin of this receptor is a male patient aged 55 to 69 who had an allogeneic stem cell transplant, so the T cells may come from the graft donor. Some clones in this sample may be carry-over from other donors' samples. This chain joins TRBV5-6 and TRBJ2-7; D possibly corresponds to TRBD1 (5 bases). Sequenced material: peripheral blood mononuclear cells, taken 30 days after allogeneic stem cell transplant. The CDR3 here is CASSLTGPYEQYF. CDR3 in DNA: TGTGCCAGCAGCTTGACAGGACCTTACGAGCAGTACTTC.